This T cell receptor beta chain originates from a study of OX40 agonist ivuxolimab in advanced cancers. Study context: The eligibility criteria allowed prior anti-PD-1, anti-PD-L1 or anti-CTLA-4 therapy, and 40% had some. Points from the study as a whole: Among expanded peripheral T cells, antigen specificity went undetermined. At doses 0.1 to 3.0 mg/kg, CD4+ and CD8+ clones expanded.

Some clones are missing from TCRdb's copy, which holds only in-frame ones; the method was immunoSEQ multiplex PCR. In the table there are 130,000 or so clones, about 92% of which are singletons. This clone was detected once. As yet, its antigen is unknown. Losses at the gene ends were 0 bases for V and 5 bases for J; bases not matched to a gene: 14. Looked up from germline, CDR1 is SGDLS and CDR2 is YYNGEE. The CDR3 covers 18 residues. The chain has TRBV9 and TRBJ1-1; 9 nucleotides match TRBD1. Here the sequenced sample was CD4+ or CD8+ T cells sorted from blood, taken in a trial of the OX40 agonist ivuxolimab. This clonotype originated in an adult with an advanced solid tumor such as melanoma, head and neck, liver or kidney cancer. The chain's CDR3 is CASSVASHRGRVGTEAFF. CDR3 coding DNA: TGTGCCAGCAGCGTAGCTTCCCACAGGGGGCGGGTTGGTACTGAAGCTTTCTTT.